This T cell receptor beta chain was observed in a study of T cell changes during pregnancy in multiple sclerosis. The germline gives CDR1 MNHEY, CDR2 SVGAGI. Trimming took 6 bases from V and 5 from J; bases not matched to a gene: 6. The CDR3 loop spans 13 amino acids. The data were produced by immunoSEQ multiplex PCR, yet TCRdb's version contains in-frame clones alone and is incomplete. The sample has roughly 39,000 clones; 85% to 95% are singletons. The material sequenced was CD4+ T cells from peripheral blood mononuclear cells, taken before pregnancy. This TCR derives from a female donor with multiple sclerosis, enrolled in a pregnancy study. The chain combines TRBV6-5 with TRBJ2-5, with 7 positions matching TRBD2. The CDR3 sequence is CASRQLALETQYF. CDR3 nucleotides: TGTGCCAGCAGGCAACTAGCGTTGGAGACCCAGTACTTC.